The 8 T cell receptor beta chains in this list originate from one sample, sequenced in a study of beta chain features in type 1 diabetes (dated 2018 in TCRdb). No cognate antigen is known for these TCRs. Broad study findings and their caveats: Type 1 diabetes patients showed a moderate but significant shortening of TCRB CDR3 length in all four CD4+ subsets.

Library preparation employed the immunoSEQ multiplex PCR assay. The High Capacity cDNA Reverse Transcription Kit was used to reverse transcribe all of the isolated RNA, meaning that expressed TCRB transcripts were what got sequenced. Sourced from immuneACCESS, this table was stored by TCRdb with only in-frame sequences that have V and J called. A share of the clones is absent; for the studies checked, an unresolved V gene accounts for under half, and the remainder has no known explanation. This sample gives 120,000 to 150,000 clones in total; about 13% of them show up just once. About 1.3% of the sample is taken by the ten largest. Material: central memory CD4+ T cells from blood. The source is a man aged 18 to 29 with type 1 diabetes.

V is TRBV29-1 and J is TRBJ1-1; D gene uncertain. Germline loops: CDR1 SQVTM, CDR2 ANQGSEA. The CDR3 has 13 amino acids. Between the trimmed V and J ends, which lost 5 bases and 1 base, there was a span of 11 bases. The CDR3 nucleotides are TGCAGCGTTCTCCACTTGGGGAACACTGAAGCTTTCTTT. Protein sequence: CSVLHLGNTEAFF. The full variable domain, completed using reference TRBV29-1 and TRBJ1-1, is SAVISQKPSRDICQRGTSLTIQCQVDSQVTMMFWYRQQPGQSLTLIATANQGSEATYESGFVIDKFPISRPNLTFSTLTVSNMSPEDSSIYLCSVLHLGNTEAFFGQGTRLTVV.

This clone has only a few counts. This chain joins TRBV20-1 and TRBJ1-2; D not certain. V was trimmed by 6 bases and J by 3 bases, leaving 8 bases between them. In germline, CDR1 is DFQATT, CDR2 SNEGSKA (reference sequence). The length of the CDR3 is 11 residues. The chain's CDR3 is CSAIRDYGYTF. The CDR3 DNA sequence: TGCAGTGCGATCCGGGACTATGGCTACACCTTC.

In this sample, this clone turned up a few times. The rearrangement uses TRBV4-2 and TRBJ2-6; no firm D call. CDR3 length: 14 residues. V was trimmed by 0 bases and J by 1 base, leaving 1 base between them. CDR1 is LGHNA and CDR2 is YNFKEQ in the germline V gene. CDR3 region: CASSQDSGANVLTF. The CDR3 DNA reads as TGTGCCAGCAGCCAAGATTCTGGGGCCAACGTCCTGACTTTC.

This clone has just a few counts. The V and J genes are TRBV5-1 and TRBJ1-6; possibly TRBD1 for D (6 bases). Trimming left V 5 bases short and J 10 bases short, with 22 bases between. This CDR3 comprises 16 residues. Per the germline V gene, CDR1 is SGHRS and CDR2 is YFSETQ. The CDR3, as DNA: TGCGCCAGCAGTAGAGAGGAGTCAGGGGTTAACTCACCCCTCCACTTT. Translating gives CASSREESGVNSPLHF.

This chain uses TRBV7-9 with TRBJ2-1; TRBD1 might be the D (6 bases). There are 15 residues in the CDR3. V was clipped by 3 bases and J by 5 bases, with 14 bases between them. The germline V gene encodes CDR1 SEHNR and CDR2 FQNEAQ (reference sequence). For the CDR3, the DNA is TGTGCCAGCAGCTTGGTGTGGACAGTAGACAATGAGCAGTTCTTC. Translation: CASSLVWTVDNEQFF. The variable domain in full, with the rest retrieved from reference TRBV7-9 and TRBJ2-1, is DTGVSQNPRHKITKRGQNVTFRCDPISEHNRLYWYRQTLGQGPEFLTYFQNEAQLEKSRLLSDRFSAERPKGSFSTLEIQRTEQGDSAMYLCASSLVWTVDNEQFFGPGTRLTVL.

This clone showed up just once. The chain couples TRBV6-6 to TRBJ1-2, with 7 bases lining up with TRBD1. Germline lookup yields CDR1 MNHNY and CDR2 SVGAGI (reference sequence). The J segment lost 3 bases and the V segment lost 8 bases, leaving 6 bases of the junction unmatched. CDR3 length equals 13 residues. The CDR3 loop reads CASRRGTDYGYTF. The DNA for the CDR3 is TGTGCCAGCCGCCGTGGGACAGACTATGGCTACACCTTC.

CDR3 DNA sequence: TGTGCCTGGAGTGGCGCGGCGTCCCCCTACGAGCAGTACTTC. It is translated as CAWSGAASPYEQYF. The chain links TRBV30 to TRBJ2-7; D is unclear. Germline CDR1 is GTSNPN and CDR2 is SVGIG (reference sequence). Trimming cost V 1 base and J 2 bases, with 12 bases left between them. The CDR3 has 14 amino acids. The whole variable domain, remainder taken from reference TRBV30 and TRBJ2-7, is SQTIHQWPATLVQPVGSPLSLECTVEGTSNPNLYWYRQAAGRGLQLLFYSVGIGQISSEVPQNLSASRPQDRQFILSSKKLLLSDSGFYLCAWSGAASPYEQYFGPGTRLTVT.

The chain carries TRBV5-1 and TRBJ1-6, with 7 bases lining up with TRBD1. Germline CDR1 reads SGHRS; CDR2 reads YFSETQ. V lost 4 bases to trimming and J lost 10 bases; unmatched junction nucleotides: 11. CDR3 size: 15 residues. Written as DNA, the CDR3 is TGCGCCAGCAGCGGAGGGCAGGGGGAAGTGTCACCCCTCCACTTT. Protein: CASSGGQGEVSPLHF.